This T cell receptor (beta chain) was obtained from a study of blood T cell repertoires in COVID-19. Turning to the study itself: The analysed material was cDNA or gDNA that came from T cells, B-cell-depleted T cells, or PBMCs.

The repertoire was sequenced with immunoSEQ multiplex PCR; TCRdb's copy has only in-frame clones and lacks some. This sample has roughly 170,000 clones; 80% to 90% occur once, and the top ten carry 5% to 6%. The CDR3 extends over 14 amino acids. CDR1 is SGHRS and CDR2 is YFSETQ in the germline V gene. Trimming at V came to 0 bases and at J to 6 bases, leaving 0 bases not matched to a gene. The TCR sequence derives from a woman aged 45-59 years with COVID-19, enrolled during active disease. The specimen was peripheral blood. V gene TRBV5-1 combines with J gene TRBJ1-6, with 7 nucleotides matching TRBD1. The CDR3 region is CASSLGQGNSPLHF. The CDR3 nucleotides are TGCGCCAGCAGCTTGGGACAGGGTAATTCACCCCTCCACTTT.